Listed below are T cell receptor beta chains from one sample, sequenced in a study of blood T cell repertoires in COVID-19. TCRdb's copy holds only in-frame clones and misses some; the assay was immunoSEQ multiplex PCR. This sample has about 200,000 clones, with roughly 90% found just once. Specimen: peripheral blood. These TCRs come from a man in his fifties or sixties with COVID-19, enrolled during active disease. Both conserved end residues are part of each CDR3. A D gene is named only where the DNA matches it firmly. The listing skips clone size in some rows; elsewhere it reads once, few, many or a size class.

TRBD1 TRBJ1-1 TRBV27 NA 14 CASRPSDRVTEAFF TGTGCCAGCAGGCCCTCAGACAGGGTCACTGAAGCTTTCTTT
NA TRBJ2-1 TRBV27 NA 13 CASRIPVGGRQFF TGTGCCAGCAGGATCCCAGTGGGGGGTCGGCAGTTCTTC
TRBD1 TRBJ2-7 TRBV27 NA 15 CASRPGQIDTYEQYF TGTGCCAGCAGACCGGGACAGATAGATACCTACGAGCAGTACTTC
NA TRBJ1-2 TRBV6-2/TRBV6-3 NA 14 CASTPLRASYGYTF TGTGCCAGCACCCCGTTGAGGGCAAGCTATGGCTACACCTTC
NA TRBJ2-7 TRBV3-1/TRBV3-2 NA 15 CASSQVRAGPYEQYF TGTGCCAGCAGCCAAGTCCGGGCGGGCCCCTACGAGCAGTACTTC
NA TRBJ1-5 TRBV21-1 NA 15 CASSTHSRVGQPQHF TGTGCCAGCAGCACCCACAGCAGGGTGGGTCAGCCCCAGCATTTT
NA TRBJ2-7 TRBV10-2 NA 13 CASSGRGIHEQYF TGCGCCAGCAGTGGTAGGGGTATCCACGAGCAGTACTTC
TRBD1 TRBJ2-7 TRBV28 NA 14 CASSSPDRYYEQYF TGTGCCAGCAGCTCCCCGGACAGGTACTACGAGCAGTACTTC
TRBD1 TRBJ2-1 TRBV28 NA 14 CASSLQGVGNEQFF TGTGCCAGCAGCCTGCAGGGGGTTGGGAATGAGCAGTTCTTC
TRBD2 TRBJ2-1 TRBV23-1 once 14 CASSQPTSPNEQFF TGCGCCAGCAGTCAGCCGACTAGCCCCAATGAGCAGTTCTTC
NA TRBJ1-6 TRBV6-5 NA 16 CASSYFLGYRDSPLHF TGTGCCAGCAGTTACTTCCTCGGCTACAGGGACTCACCCCTCCACTTT
TRBD1 TRBJ2-3 TRBV5-4 NA 16 CASSHSDRPLTDTQYF TGTGCCAGCAGCCATTCGGACAGGCCTCTCACAGATACGCAGTATTTT
NA TRBJ1-3 TRBV20-1 once 14 CSASVSASGNTIYF TGCAGTGCTAGTGTGAGTGCCTCTGGAAACACCATATATTTT
TRBD1 TRBJ2-7 TRBV19 NA 15 CASRTGTGATYEQYF TGTGCCAGTAGGACCGGGACAGGGGCCACCTACGAGCAGTACTTC
NA TRBJ2-2 TRBV6-5 NA 15 CASSYRGANTGELFF TGTGCCAGCAGTTACAGGGGCGCGAACACCGGGGAGCTGTTTTTT
NA TRBJ2-2 TRBV9 NA 17 CASSVGSRGIDTGELFF TGTGCCAGCAGCGTTGGGTCTCGGGGGATCGACACCGGGGAGCTGTTTTTT
NA TRBJ1-4 TRBV5-8 NA 18 CASTGGGAAGPANEKLFF TGTGCCAGCACAGGTGGAGGGGCTGCAGGTCCAGCTAATGAAAAACTGTTTTTT
NA TRBJ1-4 TRBV11-2 NA 16 CASRPQTGSANEKLFF TGTGCCAGCAGGCCGCAAACAGGGTCAGCTAATGAAAAACTGTTTTTT
NA TRBJ1-2 TRBV7-8 NA 15 CASSLMVQSNYGYTF TGTGCCAGCAGCTTAATGGTCCAGTCCAACTATGGCTACACCTTC